The rows below give T cell receptor beta chains drawn from one sample of a study of cytotoxic CD8 clonotypes in ibrutinib-treated CLL. The data were produced by immunoSEQ multiplex PCR, yet TCRdb's version contains in-frame clones alone and is incomplete. The sample lists over 140,000 clones, around 82% occurring once. The sequenced sample was PBMCs, obtained after 36 months of ibrutinib treatment. Receptors were obtained from a human donor with chronic lymphocytic leukemia. Both conserved end residues are part of each CDR3. The D gene is left open where the match is weak. Not every row has a clone size; where given, it reads once, few, many or a size class.

V	length	J	size	D	CDR3	DNA
TRBV4-1	16	TRBJ2-3	NA	TRBD2	CASSQVTSGRKDTQYF	TGCGCCAGCAGCCAAGTGACTAGCGGGAGGAAAGATACGCAGTATTTT
TRBV11-2	12	TRBJ2-7	NA	NA	CASSGENSEQYF	TGTGCCAGCAGCGGTGAGAACTCCGAGCAGTACTTC
TRBV18	15	TRBJ1-4	NA	TRBD1	CASSPALTGTEKLFF	TGTGCCAGCTCACCAGCCTTGACAGGGACTGAAAAACTGTTTTTT
TRBV30	15	TRBJ1-2	NA	NA	CAWSVGMGPHVGYTF	TGTGCCTGGAGTGTTGGTATGGGCCCACATGTGGGCTACACCTTC
TRBV27	16	TRBJ1-1	once	TRBD1	CASSSYRGPGNTEAFF	TGTGCCAGCAGTTCCTACAGGGGGCCCGGGAACACTGAAGCTTTCTTT
TRBV30	13	TRBJ2-2	NA	NA	CAWSFITGEELFF	TGTGCCTGGAGTTTCATCACTGGGGAGGAGCTGTTTTTT
TRBV7-9	15	TRBJ2-7	NA	TRBD1	CASSPESTGGFEQYF	TGTGCCAGCAGCCCCGAATCGACAGGGGGCTTCGAGCAGTACTTC
TRBV2	14	TRBJ2-1	few	TRBD2	CASSEASDGRSRFF	TGTGCCAGCAGTGAAGCCTCTGACGGGAGGAGTAGGTTCTTC
TRBV4-2	19	TRBJ2-2	NA	TRBD2	CASSRGLAAETANTGELFF	TGTGCCAGCAGCCGCGGACTAGCGGCCGAGACCGCGAACACCGGGGAGCTGTTTTTT
TRBV14	16	TRBJ2-7	NA	NA	CASSQGTPFGAYEQYF	TGTGCCAGCAGCCAGGGAACCCCTTTTGGGGCCTACGAGCAGTACTTC
TRBV27	14	TRBJ2-7	NA	NA	CASSRGVSSYEQYF	TGTGCCAGCAGTCGTGGGGTAAGCTCCTACGAGCAGTACTTC
TRBV5-1	17	TRBJ2-7	NA	TRBD2	CASSLVGLAVTSYEQYF	TGCGCCAGCAGCTTGGTGGGACTAGCGGTTACCTCCTACGAGCAGTACTTC
TRBV6-6	15	TRBJ2-1	NA	NA	CASTLQEDGPNEQFF	TGTGCCAGCACCCTACAGGAGGACGGACCCAATGAGCAGTTCTTC
TRBV5-5	16	TRBJ1-4	NA	NA	CASSPDGGIYNEKLFF	TGTGCCAGCAGTCCCGACGGCGGAATCTATAATGAAAAACTGTTTTTT
TRBV18	12	TRBJ2-7	few	NA	CASSPGTDEQYF	TGTGCCAGCTCACCAGGGACTGACGAGCAGTACTTC
TRBV12-2	19	TRBJ2-7	NA	NA	CASRSGTGYNKIKTYEQYF	TGTGCAAGTCGCTCCGGGACAGGGTATAACAAAATTAAAACCTACGAGCAGTACTTC
TRBV19	15	TRBJ2-3	NA	TRBD1	CASSIGRGLKDTQYF	TGTGCCAGTAGTATCGGCAGGGGGCTCAAGGATACGCAGTATTTT
TRBV5-4	13	TRBJ2-3	NA	NA	CASSFLSVDTQYF	TGTGCCAGCAGCTTCCTCAGCGTGGATACGCAGTATTTT
TRBV7-9	17	TRBJ1-2	NA	NA	CASSLGGGVRTYYGYTF	TGTGCCAGCAGCTTAGGTGGCGGAGTCAGGACGTACTATGGCTACACCTTC
TRBV7-9	13	TRBJ1-2	NA	NA	CASSSSFFHGYTF	TGTGCCAGCAGCTCATCATTTTTCCATGGCTACACCTTC
TRBV7-9	13	TRBJ1-1	NA	NA	CASSLYGHTEAFF	TGTGCCAGCAGCTTATATGGGCACACTGAAGCTTTCTTT
TRBV19	14	TRBJ1-6	NA	TRBD1	CASSPQGDNSPLHF	TGTGCCAGTAGTCCTCAGGGGGATAATTCACCCCTCCACTTT
TRBV5-1	17	TRBJ1-4	NA	NA	CASSFLGRSATNEKLFF	TGCGCCAGCAGCTTTTTGGGGAGGAGTGCAACTAATGAAAAACTGTTTTTT
TRBV5-1	15	TRBJ1-6	NA	NA	CASSYRQGYNSPLHF	TGCGCCAGCAGTTATAGGCAGGGATATAATTCACCCCTCCACTTT
TRBV18	12	TRBJ2-5	NA	NA	CASSPTEETQYF	TGTGCCAGCTCCCCGACAGAAGAGACCCAGTACTTC
TRBV30	15	TRBJ2-1	NA	TRBD2	CAWDPLAGVYNEQFF	TGTGCCTGGGACCCCCTTGCGGGAGTCTACAATGAGCAGTTCTTC
TRBV7-6	13	TRBJ1-2	NA	TRBD1	CASSAQGESGYTF	TGTGCCAGCAGCGCACAGGGGGAATCTGGCTACACCTTC
TRBV5-1	14	TRBJ1-5	NA	TRBD1	CASSIGQGAEPQHF	TGCGCCAGCAGTATCGGACAGGGAGCGGAGCCCCAGCATTTT
TRBV18	13	TRBJ2-7	NA	TRBD1	CASSPRGQGEQYF	TGTGCCAGCTCACCTAGGGGGCAAGGCGAGCAGTACTTC
TRBV18	15	TRBJ2-2	NA	NA	CASSLNTRIPGELFF	TGTGCCAGCTCCCTTAACACCCGGATCCCCGGGGAGCTGTTTTTT
TRBV5-6	13	TRBJ2-5	NA	NA	CASSWSGGGTQYF	TGTGCCAGCAGCTGGTCGGGGGGCGGGACCCAGTACTTC
TRBV4-2	13	TRBJ1-4	NA	NA	CASSWRGDEKLFF	TGTGCCAGCAGCTGGAGGGGTGATGAAAAACTGTTTTTT
TRBV30	14	TRBJ1-5	NA	NA	CARKTPNLRQPQHF	TGTGCCCGAAAAACCCCCAATCTAAGGCAGCCCCAGCATTTT
TRBV7-8	15	TRBJ1-4	NA	TRBD1	CASSFIQGVGEKLFF	TGTGCCAGCAGCTTTATACAGGGGGTAGGGGAAAAACTGTTTTTT
TRBV19	12	TRBJ1-1	few	NA	CASPQPNGEAFF	TGTGCCAGTCCCCAGCCTAACGGGGAAGCTTTCTTT
TRBV4-1	15	TRBJ2-7	NA	TRBD2	CASSSTSGGNYEQYF	TGCGCCAGCAGCTCGACTAGCGGGGGGAACTACGAGCAGTACTTC
TRBV5-1	13	TRBJ2-7	NA	NA	CASRRDGDYEQYF	TGCGCCAGCAGACGGGACGGAGACTACGAGCAGTACTTC
TRBV5-1	14	TRBJ2-7	NA	TRBD2	CASSLATSGGEQYF	TGCGCCAGCAGCTTGGCTACTAGCGGGGGCGAGCAGTACTTC
TRBV7-7	14	TRBJ2-3	NA	NA	CASSLRDGTDTQYF	TGTGCCAGCAGCCTCAGGGATGGGACAGATACGCAGTATTTT
TRBV6-4	15	TRBJ2-1	once	NA	CASSDSGLARWEQFF	TGTGCCAGCAGTGACTCCGGGCTAGCTAGATGGGAGCAGTTCTTC
TRBV13	14	TRBJ1-4	medium-sized	NA	CASSAQAGEEKLFF	TGTGCCAGCAGCGCACAGGCAGGGGAGGAGAAACTGTTTTTT
TRBV15	12	TRBJ2-1	few	NA	CATSIGHNEQFF	TGTGCCACCAGCATTGGCCACAATGAGCAGTTCTTC
TRBV6-5	15	TRBJ1-2	NA	TRBD1	CASSSGQGGFYGYTF	TGTGCCAGCAGCTCCGGACAGGGCGGGTTCTATGGCTACACCTTC
TRBV7-2	13	TRBJ2-1	few	NA	CASSFQGRHEQFF	TGTGCCAGCAGCTTCCAGGGTCGCCATGAGCAGTTCTTC
TRBV7-3	14	TRBJ1-5	NA	NA	CASSSPGRVAVQHF	TGTGCCAGCAGCTCTCCCGGCCGGGTTGCGGTCCAGCATTTT
TRBV2	14	TRBJ1-5	NA	NA	CASSEVDPVQPQHF	TGTGCCAGCAGTGAAGTTGATCCGGTACAGCCCCAGCATTTT
TRBV7-2	17	TRBJ1-5	few	TRBD1	CASSLATGTGLSKPQHF	TGTGCCAGCAGCTTAGCAACCGGGACAGGGTTGTCTAAGCCCCAGCATTTT
TRBV19	16	TRBJ1-2	NA	TRBD1	CASSTPGQAMFHGYTF	TGTGCCAGTAGTACTCCGGGACAGGCAATGTTCCATGGCTACACCTTC
TRBV7-9	12	TRBJ2-7	NA	NA	CASRRDSYEQYF	TGTGCCAGTCGCCGGGACTCCTACGAGCAGTACTTC
TRBV10-3	12	TRBJ1-2	few	NA	CAISRDPYGYTF	TGTGCCATCAGTCGGGACCCCTATGGCTACACCTTC
TRBV18	16	TRBJ2-1	NA	TRBD2	CASSSGLAGLYNEQFF	TGTGCCAGCTCATCGGGACTAGCGGGGCTCTACAATGAGCAGTTCTTC
TRBV13	13	TRBJ1-2	NA	NA	CASSLWGGYGYTF	TGTGCCAGCAGCTTATGGGGTGGCTATGGCTACACCTTC
TRBV28	15	TRBJ2-3	NA	NA	CASSLRGVLEDTQYF	TGTGCCAGCAGTCTCAGGGGAGTCTTGGAAGATACGCAGTATTTT
TRBV18	14	TRBJ1-1	few	TRBD1	CASSPAGGHTEAFF	TGTGCCAGCTCACCAGCAGGGGGCCACACTGAAGCTTTCTTT
TRBV5-6	13	TRBJ1-4	NA	NA	CASSRGTTEKLFF	TGTGCCAGCAGCCGCGGGACAACTGAAAAACTGTTTTTT
TRBV29-1	11	TRBJ1-2	once	NA	CSPRRWRGYTF	TGCAGCCCTAGGCGGTGGCGGGGCTACACCTTC
TRBV6-5	15	TRBJ2-7	NA	TRBD1	CASSLGQPLTYEQYF	TGTGCCAGCAGTTTGGGACAGCCTTTGACCTACGAGCAGTACTTC
TRBV19	17	TRBJ2-2	NA	NA	CASSIVWAGVNTGELFF	TGTGCCAGTAGTATAGTCTGGGCAGGAGTGAACACCGGGGAGCTGTTTTTT
TRBV6-5	16	TRBJ2-2	NA	NA	CASSYISVANTGELFF	TGTGCCAGCAGTTATATCTCGGTTGCGAACACCGGGGAGCTGTTTTTT
TRBV25-1	12	TRBJ1-2	few	NA	CASRRENYGYTF	TGTGCCAGCAGAAGGGAGAACTATGGCTACACCTTC